This is a list of T cell receptor beta chains from one sample in a study of CD8 T cells in Susac syndrome. Each CDR3 protein is one row after TCRdb ran MiXCR on the immunoSEQ multiplex PCR reads. The data show fewer than 350,000 distinct CDR3 sequences, with roughly 85% seen just once and around 0.21% held by the top ten. Specimen: CD8+ T cells from PBMCs. The receptors come from a human donor with multiple sclerosis. Each CDR3 is given with its conserved first and last residue. Each record gives: D gene, clone size, J gene, V gene, CDR3 protein, CDR3 DNA. D genes are given only for firm matches. Where a row states a size, it is once, few, many or the class of an expanded clone; other rows omit it.

TRBD2	NA	TRBJ2-1	TRBV20-1	CSAPQLAGGPWLYNEQFF	TGCAGTGCTCCGCAACTAGCGGGAGGGCCCTGGCTCTACAATGAGCAGTTCTTC
NA	NA	TRBJ1-5	TRBV24-1	CATSMGERGPQHF	TGTGCCACCAGTATGGGAGAACGAGGGCCCCAGCATTTT
TRBD2	NA	TRBJ2-1	TRBV10-3	CAISESMGLAYNEQFF	TGTGCCATCAGTGAGTCGATGGGACTAGCCTACAATGAGCAGTTCTTC
NA	NA	TRBJ2-2	TRBV12-3/TRBV12-4	CASSLNRGVLFF	TGTGCCAGCAGTTTAAACCGCGGGGTGCTGTTTTTT
NA	NA	TRBJ2-1	TRBV28	CASIPTPGVPPDNEQFF	TGTGCCAGCATCCCCACCCCGGGGGTGCCGCCAGACAATGAGCAGTTCTTC
NA	NA	TRBJ2-3	TRBV27	CASSSLPTITDTQYF	TGTGCCAGCAGTTCACTCCCGACCATCACAGATACGCAGTATTTT
NA	once	TRBJ1-2	TRBV29-1	CSAPTGANYGYTF	TGCAGCGCCCCGACAGGAGCTAACTATGGCTACACCTTC
NA	NA	TRBJ1-1	TRBV4-3	CASSQEVGTPNTEAFF	TGCGCCAGCAGCCAAGAGGTCGGGACACCGAACACTGAAGCTTTCTTT
TRBD1	NA	TRBJ2-7	TRBV15	CATSRGQGPYEQYF	TGTGCCACCTCCCGGGGACAGGGACCCTACGAGCAGTACTTC
NA	NA	TRBJ1-4	TRBV2	CASTPTADNEKLFF	TGTGCCAGCACCCCGACAGCGGATAATGAAAAACTGTTTTTT
NA	few	TRBJ1-1	TRBV11-1	CASSAPAQKNTEAFF	TGTGCCAGCAGCGCGCCGGCACAGAAGAACACTGAAGCTTTCTTT
NA	NA	TRBJ2-3	TRBV12-3/TRBV12-4	CASSFTGISSDTQYF	TGTGCCAGCAGTTTTACGGGTATTTCTTCGGATACGCAGTATTTT
NA	NA	TRBJ2-7	TRBV27	CASSSHSDRFTYEQYF	TGTGCCAGCAGTTCCCATTCCGACAGGTTTACCTACGAGCAGTACTTC
NA	NA	TRBJ2-2	TRBV4-1	CASSQVEHTGELFF	TGCGCCAGCAGCCAAGTGGAGCACACCGGGGAGCTGTTTTTT
NA	few	TRBJ2-7	TRBV7-2	CARYRESYEQYF	TGTGCCAGATATAGGGAGTCCTACGAGCAGTACTTC
NA	NA	TRBJ2-5	TRBV4-3	CASSQDQRPQETQYF	TGCGCCAGCAGCCAGGACCAACGCCCCCAAGAGACCCAGTACTTC
NA	NA	TRBJ1-3	TRBV7-8	CASRFRDSGNTIYF	TGTGCCAGCAGGTTCAGGGACTCTGGAAACACCATATATTTT
NA	NA	TRBJ1-2	TRBV4-3	CASSQDGAGAGYTF	TGCGCCAGCAGCCAAGATGGGGCAGGGGCTGGCTACACCTTC
TRBD2	NA	TRBJ2-1	TRBV20-1	CSASPGLAGEGSEQFF	TGCAGTGCCTCCCCGGGACTAGCGGGAGAGGGGAGTGAGCAGTTCTTC
NA	NA	TRBJ1-2	TRBV7-9	CASSLALAVEYGYTF	TGTGCCAGCAGCTTAGCGCTCGCAGTGGAATATGGCTACACCTTC
NA	NA	TRBJ2-3	TRBV5-1	CASSFWGGTDTQYF	TGCGCCAGCAGCTTCTGGGGGGGCACAGATACGCAGTATTTT
NA	NA	TRBJ1-2	TRBV5-6	CASSFSAGNYGYTF	TGTGCCAGCAGCTTTTCTGCAGGCAACTATGGCTACACCTTC
NA	NA	TRBJ2-5	TRBV5-6	CASSYVPRNQEAQYF	TGTGCCAGCAGTTACGTACCACGGAATCAAGAGGCCCAGTACTTC
NA	NA	TRBJ2-1	TRBV2	CASSGSLQDHEQFF	TGTGCCAGCAGTGGCTCGCTCCAGGACCATGAGCAGTTCTTC
NA	NA	TRBJ1-1	TRBV5-1	CASSFSTGSEAFF	TGCGCCAGCAGCTTTAGTACGGGGTCTGAAGCTTTCTTT
NA	NA	TRBJ2-4	TRBV4-1	CASSQDGSPLAKNIQYF	TGCGCCAGCAGCCAAGATGGGAGCCCTCTAGCCAAAAACATTCAGTACTTC
NA	NA	TRBJ2-7	TRBV7-9	CASSLTGGLSYEQYF	TGTGCCAGCAGCTTAACAGGAGGGCTCTCCTACGAGCAGTACTTC
NA	NA	TRBJ2-2	TRBV9	CASSVPGPGRELFF	TGTGCCAGCAGCGTCCCTGGCCCTGGCCGGGAGCTGTTTTTT
NA	NA	TRBJ2-7	TRBV28	CASSFVSAGEQYF	TGTGCCAGCAGTTTTGTTTCGGCAGGCGAGCAGTACTTC
NA	NA	TRBJ1-1	TRBV21-1	CASSKGRQGGTDTEAFF	TGTGCCAGCAGCAAAGGCAGACAGGGGGGGACCGACACTGAAGCTTTCTTT
TRBD1	NA	TRBJ1-1	TRBV6-5	CAGTPGTDTGAFF	TGTGCCGGCACCCCGGGGACAGACACTGGAGCTTTCTTT
NA	NA	TRBJ1-1	TRBV24-1	CATSESKNTEAFF	TGTGCCACCAGTGAGTCCAAGAACACTGAAGCTTTCTTT
NA	once	TRBJ1-5	TRBV28	CASTDYSNQPQHF	TGTGCCAGCACGGATTATAGCAATCAGCCCCAGCATTTT